A selection of T cell receptor beta chains follows, all from one sample in a study of shared clonotypes between healthy human individuals. The data were produced by immunoSEQ multiplex PCR, yet TCRdb's version contains in-frame clones alone and is incomplete. The sample contains roughly 2,300,000 clones, just under 95% of which appear only once. Sequencing was carried out using naive CD4+ T cells from PBMCs. These receptors were collected from a young man in good health. Some clones in this sample may be carry-over from other donors' samples. Both conserved end residues are part of each CDR3. A D gene is named only where the DNA matches it firmly. Size is stated for part of the rows, as once, few or many counts, or as a class when the clone is expanded.

j_call: TRBJ1-4; clone_size: -; v_call: TRBV7-9; d_call: -; cdr3_aa: CASSSVARTTNEKLFF; cdr3_nt: TGTGCCAGCAGCTCAGTGGCCAGAACAACTAATGAAAAACTGTTTTTT
j_call: TRBJ2-7; clone_size: -; v_call: TRBV29-1; d_call: TRBD1; cdr3_aa: CSAGKTGVRQQYF; cdr3_nt: TGCAGCGCTGGGAAGACAGGGGTGAGGCAGCAGTACTTC
j_call: TRBJ2-5; clone_size: -; v_call: TRBV5-1; d_call: -; cdr3_aa: CASRRGQGVGKETQYF; cdr3_nt: TGCGCCAGCCGTCGAGGTCAGGGAGTGGGGAAAGAGACCCAGTACTTC
j_call: TRBJ1-1; clone_size: few; v_call: TRBV28; d_call: -; cdr3_aa: CASSSGGPEAFF; cdr3_nt: TGTGCCAGCAGTTCCGGAGGCCCTGAAGCTTTCTTT
j_call: TRBJ2-5; clone_size: -; v_call: TRBV7-4; d_call: TRBD2; cdr3_aa: CASSLLAGETQYF; cdr3_nt: TGTGCCAGCAGCTTACTAGCGGGAGAGACCCAGTACTTC
j_call: TRBJ2-5; clone_size: once; v_call: TRBV29-1; d_call: -; cdr3_aa: CSVVAGSETQYF; cdr3_nt: TGCAGCGTTGTAGCCGGTTCCGAGACCCAGTACTTC
j_call: TRBJ1-1; clone_size: once; v_call: TRBV9; d_call: -; cdr3_aa: CASSVALSRNTEAFF; cdr3_nt: TGTGCCAGCAGCGTAGCGTTATCACGGAACACTGAAGCTTTCTTT
j_call: TRBJ2-7; clone_size: -; v_call: TRBV21-1; d_call: -; cdr3_aa: CASRTREDGDYEQYF; cdr3_nt: TGTGCCAGCAGAACCCGGGAAGACGGAGACTACGAGCAGTACTTC
j_call: TRBJ2-1; clone_size: -; v_call: TRBV7-3; d_call: TRBD2; cdr3_aa: CASSLGLAGYNEQFF; cdr3_nt: TGTGCCAGCAGCCTCGGACTAGCGGGGTACAATGAGCAGTTCTTC
j_call: TRBJ1-1; clone_size: -; v_call: TRBV7-9; d_call: TRBD1; cdr3_aa: CASSSPSGTGYMNTEAFF; cdr3_nt: TGTGCCAGCAGCTCCCCATCGGGGACAGGGTACATGAACACTGAAGCTTTCTTT
j_call: TRBJ2-3; clone_size: -; v_call: TRBV2; d_call: TRBD2; cdr3_aa: CASRKYLAGVTDTQYF; cdr3_nt: TGTGCCAGCAGGAAATACTTAGCGGGAGTGACAGATACGCAGTATTTT
j_call: TRBJ2-7; clone_size: -; v_call: TRBV6-5; d_call: TRBD2; cdr3_aa: CASMVAGGNEQYF; cdr3_nt: TGTGCCAGCATGGTAGCGGGAGGAAACGAGCAGTACTTC
j_call: TRBJ2-7; clone_size: -; v_call: TRBV2; d_call: -; cdr3_aa: CASSPSPHFSEQYF; cdr3_nt: TGTGCCAGCAGTCCCAGCCCCCACTTTTCCGAGCAGTACTTC
j_call: TRBJ1-5; clone_size: -; v_call: TRBV28; d_call: TRBD1; cdr3_aa: CASSFRRQGGLPQHF; cdr3_nt: TGTGCCAGCAGTTTCCGACGACAGGGAGGGCTGCCCCAGCATTTT
j_call: TRBJ2-7; clone_size: -; v_call: TRBV27; d_call: -; cdr3_aa: CASRTNVSRGWWVREQYF; cdr3_nt: TGTGCCAGCAGGACCAACGTAAGCAGGGGATGGTGGGTACGCGAGCAGTACTTC
j_call: TRBJ2-7; clone_size: -; v_call: TRBV6-5; d_call: TRBD1; cdr3_aa: CASSYSTWTGVYEQYF; cdr3_nt: TGTGCCAGCAGTTACTCGACTTGGACAGGCGTGTACGAGCAGTACTTC
j_call: TRBJ1-5; clone_size: -; v_call: TRBV7-9; d_call: -; cdr3_aa: CASSPDSHQPQHF; cdr3_nt: TGTGCCAGCAGCCCGGACAGCCATCAGCCCCAGCATTTT
j_call: TRBJ2-7; clone_size: -; v_call: TRBV2; d_call: -; cdr3_aa: CASADRIFYEQYF; cdr3_nt: TGTGCCAGCGCCGACAGGATTTTCTACGAGCAGTACTTC
j_call: TRBJ2-7; clone_size: -; v_call: TRBV29-1; d_call: TRBD1; cdr3_aa: CSVPSYARGPYEQYF; cdr3_nt: TGCAGCGTTCCAAGTTACGCTAGGGGGCCCTACGAGCAGTACTTC
j_call: TRBJ2-2; clone_size: -; v_call: TRBV28; d_call: TRBD1; cdr3_aa: CASRARGTGGTGELFF; cdr3_nt: TGTGCCAGCAGAGCCCGCGGGACAGGGGGAACCGGGGAGCTGTTTTTT
j_call: TRBJ2-7; clone_size: -; v_call: TRBV9; d_call: TRBD1; cdr3_aa: CASSLRVTGGGEQYF; cdr3_nt: TGTGCCAGCAGCCTCCGGGTGACAGGGGGCGGCGAGCAGTACTTC
j_call: TRBJ1-1; clone_size: -; v_call: TRBV27; d_call: TRBD1; cdr3_aa: CASHRQGNMNTEAFF; cdr3_nt: TGTGCCAGCCATCGACAGGGCAACATGAACACTGAAGCTTTCTTT
j_call: TRBJ1-1; clone_size: -; v_call: TRBV19; d_call: TRBD1; cdr3_aa: CASSTGQGHMNTEAFF; cdr3_nt: TGTGCCAGTAGTACAGGACAGGGCCACATGAACACTGAAGCTTTCTTT
j_call: TRBJ2-7; clone_size: -; v_call: TRBV29-1; d_call: -; cdr3_aa: CSARDTGHSSYEQYF; cdr3_nt: TGCAGCGCAAGAGACACGGGACACAGCTCCTACGAGCAGTACTTC
j_call: TRBJ2-5; clone_size: -; v_call: TRBV7-2; d_call: -; cdr3_aa: CASSLAGFETQYF; cdr3_nt: TGTGCCAGCAGCTTAGCAGGGTTCGAGACCCAGTACTTC
j_call: TRBJ2-1; clone_size: -; v_call: TRBV20-1; d_call: -; cdr3_aa: CSAKKYNEQFF; cdr3_nt: TGCAGTGCTAAAAAATACAATGAGCAGTTCTTC
j_call: TRBJ2-1; clone_size: -; v_call: TRBV27; d_call: TRBD2; cdr3_aa: CASSTIAGGPHNEQFF; cdr3_nt: TGTGCCAGCAGTACTATAGCGGGAGGGCCCCACAATGAGCAGTTCTTC
j_call: TRBJ2-1; clone_size: -; v_call: TRBV28; d_call: -; cdr3_aa: CASGGRSGEQFF; cdr3_nt: TGTGCCAGCGGGGGGAGGAGTGGTGAGCAGTTCTTC
j_call: TRBJ1-2; clone_size: -; v_call: TRBV19; d_call: TRBD1; cdr3_aa: CASSTQRGQGPNYGYTF; cdr3_nt: TGTGCCAGTAGTACCCAACGCGGACAGGGACCTAACTATGGCTACACCTTC
j_call: TRBJ2-5; clone_size: -; v_call: TRBV7-9; d_call: TRBD1; cdr3_aa: CASRTDREGETQYF; cdr3_nt: TGTGCCAGCAGGACCGACAGGGAAGGAGAGACCCAGTACTTC
j_call: TRBJ2-2; clone_size: -; v_call: TRBV28; d_call: TRBD2; cdr3_aa: CASSLLWASGKDTNTGELFF; cdr3_nt: TGTGCCAGCAGTTTACTCTGGGCTAGCGGGAAAGATACGAACACCGGGGAGCTGTTTTTT
j_call: TRBJ2-5; clone_size: -; v_call: TRBV4-1; d_call: -; cdr3_aa: CASSQDLLMETQYF; cdr3_nt: TGCGCCAGCAGCCAAGATCTACTAATGGAGACCCAGTACTTC